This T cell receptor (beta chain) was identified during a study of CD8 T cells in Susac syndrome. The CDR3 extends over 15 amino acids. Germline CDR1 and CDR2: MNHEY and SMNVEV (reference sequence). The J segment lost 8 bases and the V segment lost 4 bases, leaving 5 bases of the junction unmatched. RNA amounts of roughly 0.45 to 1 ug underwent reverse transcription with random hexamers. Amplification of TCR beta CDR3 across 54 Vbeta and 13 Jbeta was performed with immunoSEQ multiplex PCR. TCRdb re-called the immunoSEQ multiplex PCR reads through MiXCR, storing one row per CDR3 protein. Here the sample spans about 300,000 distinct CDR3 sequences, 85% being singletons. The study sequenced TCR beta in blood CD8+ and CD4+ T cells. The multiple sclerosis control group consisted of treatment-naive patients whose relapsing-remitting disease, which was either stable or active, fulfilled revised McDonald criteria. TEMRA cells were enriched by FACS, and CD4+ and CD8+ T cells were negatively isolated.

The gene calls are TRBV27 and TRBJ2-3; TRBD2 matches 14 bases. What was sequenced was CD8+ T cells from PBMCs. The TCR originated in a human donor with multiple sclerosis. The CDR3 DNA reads TGTGCCAGCAGTTCAGGGACTAGCGGGAGAAGTACGCAGTATTTT. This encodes CASSSGTSGRSTQYF.